The 24 T cell receptor beta chains presented below share a single source sample, sequenced in a study of shared clonotypes between healthy human individuals. Clones were read by immunoSEQ multiplex PCR, and TCRdb kept only the in-frame ones, dropping some. The sample shows 2.5 million or so clones, just over 90% of them seen only once. The sample taken for sequencing was naive CD4+ T cells sorted from blood. Regarding subset: CD45RA+ positively selected. The origin of the receptors is a man younger than 30 in good health.

V is TRBV6-4 and J is TRBJ1-5, with TRBD1 as a possible D gene (5 bases). In germline, CDR1 is MRHNA, CDR2 SNTAGT. Trimming cost V 4 bases and J 6 bases, with 13 bases left between them. This CDR3 is 14 amino acids long. CDR3 loop: CASSALLGGQPQHF. The CDR3, as DNA: TGTGCCAGCAGTGCCCTTCTTGGGGGTCAGCCCCAGCATTTT.

The chain couples TRBV30 to TRBJ1-2, with D hard to call. Trimming left V 0 bases short and J 2 bases short, with 10 bases between. Germline assignment: CDR1 GTSNPN and CDR2 SVGIG (reference sequence). There are 14 residues in the CDR3. CDR3 sequence reads: CAWSVEGSNYGYTF. CDR3 coding DNA: TGTGCCTGGAGTGTGGAAGGGTCAAACTATGGCTACACCTTC.

This clone was detected once. The chain has TRBV4-1 and TRBJ1-6; D ambiguous. The V gene's germline CDR1 is MGHRA and CDR2 YSYEKL. CDR3 length: 16 amino acids. Trimming took off 1 base at V and 4 bases at J, with 11 bases between the two ends. CDR3 sequence (DNA): TGCGCCAGCAGCCAAGTAGGGCAGAAGTATAATTCACCCCTCCACTTT. Translation: CASSQVGQKYNSPLHF.

The CDR3 protein is CATRGLSNTGELFF. Here the CDR3 DNA reads TGTGCCACCCGGGGACTCTCGAACACCGGGGAGCTGTTTTTT. This chain connects TRBV10-3 to TRBJ2-2; the D gene is possibly TRBD2 (6 bases). V was pared by 10 bases and J by 0 bases, with 12 bases between. Germline V gene sequence: CDR1 ENHRY, CDR2 SYGVKD. CDR3 size: 14 residues.

V gene TRBV7-2 combines with J gene TRBJ2-1; 11 positions agree with TRBD2. The CDR3 sequence is 13 residues long. Germline V gene data show CDR1 as SGHTA and CDR2 as FQGNSA. The ends lost 6 bases at V and 5 bases at J; junction bases unmatched: 0. Here the CDR3 DNA reads TGTGCCAGCAGGGGACTAGCGGACAATGAGCAGTTCTTC. Its protein is CASRGLADNEQFF.

J is TRBJ1-1 and V is TRBV5-6; D is perhaps TRBD1 (5 bases). CDR1 SGHDT and CDR2 YYEEEE come from the germline V gene. V was shortened by 4 bases and J by 1 base, with 11 bases between the two germline ends. CDR3 size: 14 residues. Here the CDR3 DNA reads TGTGCCAGCAGCGCGACAGTCGGGAACACTGAAGCTTTCTTT. Protein product: CASSATVGNTEAFF.

The chain uses TRBV2 and TRBJ1-6; D ambiguous. Germline V gene data show CDR1 as SNHLY and CDR2 as FYNNEI. The V end lost 6 bases, the J end lost 5 bases, and 8 bases lay between the germline ends. The CDR3 is 13 residues long. The CDR3 is CASRARNNSPLHF. The DNA for the CDR3 is TGTGCCAGCAGGGCCCGGAATAATTCACCCCTCCACTTT.

This clone was recorded once. This chain links TRBV5-1 with TRBJ2-7; 13 bases fit TRBD2. The CDR3 has 15 amino acids. Trimming removed 4 bases from V and 2 bases from J; junction bases left unmatched: 3. In germline, CDR1 is SGHRS, CDR2 YFSETQ. The CDR3 DNA sequence: TGCGCCAGCAGCGGACTAGCGGGGGAACCCTACGAGCAGTACTTC. Translated: CASSGLAGEPYEQYF.

V usage is TRBV29-1 and J usage is TRBJ1-2; D is unclear. With 7 bases removed from V and 8 bases from J, the gap between germline ends came to 23 bases. The germline gives CDR1 SQVTM, CDR2 ANQGSEA. The CDR3 is 14 residues long. The CDR3 loop reads CSGPPFGGCEGYTF. The DNA for the CDR3 is TGCAGCGGGCCTCCCTTCGGAGGGTGCGAAGGCTACACCTTC.

The chain carries TRBV28 and TRBJ1-2; D remains unclear. CDR3 length: 18 residues. The V end was cut by 5 bases, the J end by 0 bases, with 22 bases between. The germline V gene encodes CDR1 MDHEN and CDR2 SYDVKM. CDR3 bases: TGTGCCAGCAGTGTCCCAATCCCCTACGGACGGTCTAACTATGGCTACACCTTC. Encoded protein: CASSVPIPYGRSNYGYTF.

Of note for this clone: At one boundary the junction diverges from the germline segment, which might be a read error. The gene calls are TRBV7-7 and TRBJ2-2; no firm D call. The CDR3 length is 16 residues. The germline V gene encodes CDR1 SSHAT and CDR2 FNYEAQ (reference sequence). The CDR3 sequence is CASSLISGPNTGELFF. In DNA form, the CDR3 reads TGTGCTAGCAGCCTAATATCGGGTCCCAACACCGGGGAGCTGTTTTTT.

The chain links TRBV6-6 to TRBJ2-7, with 9 bases that match TRBD1. V dropped 5 bases and J dropped 1; count of bases not matched to a gene: 6. Germline CDR1 and CDR2: MNHNY and SVGAGI (reference sequence). The CDR3 is 15 residues long. The CDR3 DNA is TGTGCCAGCAGTCTCTCGGGACAGGGTTCCTACGAGCAGTACTTC. Translation gives CASSLSGQGSYEQYF.

The V call is TRBV18, the J call TRBJ2-4; D is unclear. The germline V gene has CDR1 KGHSH and CDR2 LQKENI. The V gene lost 0 bases and the J gene lost 5 bases, with 11 bases spanning the gap. The CDR3 covers 15 residues. CDR3 amino acids: CASSPPGQVQNIQYF. CDR3 nucleotide sequence: TGTGCCAGCTCACCACCCGGGCAGGTACAAAACATTCAGTACTTC. The full variable domain, rest sourced from reference TRBV18 and TRBJ2-4, is NAGVMQNPRHLVRRRGQEARLRCSPMKGHSHVYWYRQLPEEGLKFMVYLQKENIIDESGMPKERFSAEFPKEGPSILRIQQVVRGDSAAYFCASSPPGQVQNIQYFGAGTRLSVL.

Worth noting for this clone: The junction differs from germline at one of its ends, possibly a read error. The chain joins TRBV7-7 to TRBJ2-3; TRBD1 matches 11 bases. There are 16 residues in the CDR3. From germline, CDR1 is SSHAT and CDR2 FNYEAQ (reference sequence). The CDR3 here is CASSSGQGAGTDTQYF. CDR3 sequence (DNA): TGTGCTAGCAGCTCAGGACAGGGGGCCGGCACAGATACGCAGTATTTT. Complete variable domain (other parts from reference TRBV7-7 and TRBJ2-3): GAGVSQSPRYKVTKRGQDVTLRCDPISSHATLYWYQQALGQGPEFLTYFNYEAQPDKSGLPSDRFSAERPEGSISTLTIQRTEQRDSAMYRCASSSGQGAGTDTQYFGPGTRLTVL.

This clone was seen just once. The chain combines TRBV5-6 with TRBJ2-7; TRBD1 or TRBD2 may be the D gene (5 bases each). The V end lost 4 bases, the J end lost 4 bases, and 12 bases lay between the germline ends. Germline lookup yields CDR1 SGHDT and CDR2 YYEEEE. The length of the CDR3 is 13 residues. DNA of the CDR3: TGTGCCAGCAGCCCGGGACCTCAATACGAGCAGTACTTC. Its protein product is CASSPGPQYEQYF.

The rearrangement joins TRBV7-9 to TRBJ2-7; TRBD2 might be the D (6 bases). CDR3 length equals 16 residues. V was shortened by 2 bases and J by 0 bases, with 14 bases between the two germline ends. The germline V gene encodes CDR1 SEHNR and CDR2 FQNEAQ (reference sequence). Written as DNA, the CDR3 is TGTGCCAGCAGCTTACTTGGCGGGATTAACTCCTACGAGCAGTACTTC. Amino acid sequence: CASSLLGGINSYEQYF.

The chain recombines TRBV19 with TRBJ2-1; 8 positions agree with TRBD2. This CDR3 is built from 16 residues. Germline V lookup: CDR1 LNHDA, CDR2 SQIVND (reference sequence). Unmatched junction bases numbered 6, after V lost 4 bases and J lost 1 base. Written as DNA, the CDR3 is TGTGCCAGTAGTAAGGGCGGGGGGACGTCCTACAATGAGCAGTTCTTC. Translated, it gives CASSKGGGTSYNEQFF.

The gene calls are TRBV5-1 and TRBJ1-4; D may be TRBD1 (5 bases). V lost 4 bases and J 7 bases, leaving 11 bases between the germline ends. Looked up from germline, CDR1 is SGHRS and CDR2 is YFSETQ. This CDR3 has 13 residues. CDR3 loop: CASSRGEGEKLFF. The CDR3 DNA reads TGCGCCAGCAGCCGAGGGGAGGGTGAAAAACTGTTTTTT.

There are a few counts of this clone. This rearrangement joins TRBV7-2 to TRBJ1-5; 9 bases align to TRBD1. The ends lost 4 bases at V and 5 bases at J; junction bases unmatched: 6. The germline V gene has CDR1 SGHTA and CDR2 FQGNSA. The CDR3 runs to 15 residues. The CDR3 coding sequence is TGTGCCAGCAGCTCGGGTGGGACAGGGCATCAGCCCCAGCATTTT. Translation gives CASSSGGTGHQPQHF.

The chain is built from TRBV7-2 and TRBJ1-5; the D gene is possibly TRBD1 (5 bases). V lost 5 bases, J lost 7 bases, and 15 bases lay in between. This CDR3 is 14 amino acids long. Germline V gene data show CDR1 as SGHTA and CDR2 as FQGNSA. The CDR3 sequence: CASSPGRATQPQHF. The CDR3 coding sequence is TGTGCCAGCAGCCCGGGCAGGGCCACCCAGCCCCAGCATTTT.

This clone was found once. The chain combines TRBV21-1 with TRBJ2-1; the DNA was not used to check the table's D call, TRBD1. TRBV21-1 is a listed pseudogene. The CDR3 covers 15 residues. Written as DNA, the CDR3 is TGTGCCAACCCCAGGGGTTTGAGCTCCTACAATGAGCAGTTCTTC. Amino acid sequence: CANPRGLSSYNEQFF.

A single count supports this clone. J is TRBJ2-2 and V is TRBV5-1, with TRBD1 matching 7 bases. The V gene's germline CDR1 is SGHRS and CDR2 YFSETQ. The CDR3 runs 14 residues. The V and J ends lost 7 bases and 4 bases, in that order; junction bases with no gene match: 7. This CDR3 reads CASSGQELTGELFF. In DNA form, the CDR3 reads TGCGCCAGCTCCGGACAGGAACTCACCGGGGAGCTGTTTTTT. Combining the CDR3 with reference TRBV5-1 and TRBJ2-2 gives the whole variable domain KAGVTQTPRYLIKTRGQQVTLSCSPISGHRSVSWYQQTPGQGLQFLFEYFSETQRNKGNFPGRFSGRQFSNSRSEMNVSTLELGDSALYLCASSGQELTGELFFGEGSRLTVL.

The chain links TRBV18 to TRBJ2-1; TRBD1 matches 9 bases. Germline lookup yields CDR1 KGHSH and CDR2 LQKENI. J was trimmed by 1 base and V by 6 bases; bases with no gene match: 16. This CDR3 has 19 amino acids. DNA of the CDR3: TGTGCCAGCTCCCTCCGCGACACATACAGGGGGCAATCCTACAATGAGCAGTTCTTC. Translation gives CASSLRDTYRGQSYNEQFF.

The V call is TRBV6-1, the J call TRBJ1-5; no clear D. V was cut by 2 bases and J by 1 base, with 12 bases left in between. The CDR3 is made up of 16 amino acids. Germline V gives CDR1 MNHNS, CDR2 SASEGT. This CDR3 reads CASSEIWAMSNQPQHF. The DNA for the CDR3 is TGTGCCAGCAGTGAAATTTGGGCTATGAGCAATCAGCCCCAGCATTTT.